The 16 T cell receptor beta chains given below trace back to one sample, sequenced in a study of T cell changes during pregnancy in multiple sclerosis. TCRdb's table, derived via immunoSEQ multiplex PCR, lists solely in-frame clones and lacks some. The sample has some 120,000 clones; roughly nine tenths are singletons. Source: peripheral blood, taken in the third trimester of pregnancy. The receptors were gathered from a female donor with multiple sclerosis, enrolled in a pregnancy study.

This clone was picked up one time. The chain employs TRBV5-1 and TRBJ2-7, with 12 bases identical to TRBD1. J was trimmed by 2 bases and V by 5 bases; bases with no gene match: 5. Per the germline V gene, CDR1 is SGHRS and CDR2 is YFSETQ. The CDR3 covers 15 residues. CDR3 nucleotide sequence: TGCGCCAGCAGGGTGGGACAGGGGGCCGCCTACGAGCAGTACTTC. Protein: CASRVGQGAAYEQYF. Filled out from reference TRBV5-1 and TRBJ2-7, the complete variable domain reads KAGVTQTPRYLIKTRGQQVTLSCSPISGHRSVSWYQQTPGQGLQFLFEYFSETQRNKGNFPGRFSGRQFSNSRSEMNVSTLELGDSALYLCASRVGQGAAYEQYFGPGTRLTVT.

CDR3 residues: CASSPGRGDWDEQYF. As DNA, the CDR3 is TGTGCCAGCTCACCAGGGAGGGGGGACTGGGACGAGCAGTACTTC. The chain joins TRBV18 to TRBJ2-7; a possible D gene is TRBD2 (7 bases). This CDR3 region has 15 residues. Trimming cost V 2 bases and J 5 bases, with 16 bases left between them. Per germline, CDR1 KGHSH and CDR2 LQKENI. Based on the CDR3 plus reference TRBV18 and TRBJ2-7, the full variable domain is NAGVMQNPRHLVRRRGQEARLRCSPMKGHSHVYWYRQLPEEGLKFMVYLQKENIIDESGMPKERFSAEFPKEGPSILRIQQVVRGDSAAYFCASSPGRGDWDEQYFGPGTRLTVT.

The V call is TRBV14, the J call TRBJ2-5; the D is unclear. The CDR3 loop spans 11 amino acids. The germline V gene encodes CDR1 SGHDN and CDR2 FVKESK. V was pared by 4 bases and J by 5 bases, with 5 bases between. CDR3 loop: CASSLYETQYF. The CDR3 DNA reads as TGTGCCAGCAGCCTCTACGAGACCCAGTACTTC. The full variable domain, in which reference TRBV14 and TRBJ2-5 provide the parts outside the CDR3, is EAGVTQFPSHSVIEKGQTVTLRCDPISGHDNLYWYRRVMGKEIKFLLHFVKESKQDESGMPNNRFLAERTGGTYSTLKVQPAELEDSGVYFCASSLYETQYFGPGTRLLVL.

V is TRBV7-7 and J is TRBJ2-1; D may be TRBD2 (5 bases). Per germline, CDR1 SSHAT and CDR2 FNYEAQ (reference sequence). The CDR3 is 16 amino acids. Trimming removed 3 bases at V and 2 bases at J, with 14 bases between. The CDR3 nucleotides are TGTGCCAGCAGCTTCGGGGTTTCCCGTACCTACAATGAGCAGTTCTTC. As protein: CASSFGVSRTYNEQFF.

The J gene is TRBJ1-3, the V gene TRBV9; D unresolved. Germline V gene sequence: CDR1 SGDLS, CDR2 YYNGEE. The CDR3 is made up of 18 amino acids. V was clipped by 1 base and J by 0 bases, with 17 bases between them. The CDR3 loop reads CASSVRAGGPDSGNTIYF. CDR3 DNA sequence: TGTGCCAGCAGCGTAAGGGCGGGAGGACCCGACTCTGGAAACACCATATATTTT.

The rearrangement links TRBV5-5 to TRBJ1-4, with D possibly being TRBD1 (5 bases). With 0 bases removed from V and 8 bases from J, the gap between germline ends came to 14 bases. Germline V gene sequence: CDR1 SGHKS, CDR2 YYEKEE (reference sequence). This CDR3 region has 15 residues. The CDR3 loop reads CASSLGQSSFEKLFF. CDR3 in DNA: TGTGCCAGCAGCTTGGGACAGTCCTCATTCGAAAAACTGTTTTTT.

V gene TRBV25-1 combines with J gene TRBJ1-4, with D possibly matching TRBD1 (6 bases). The CDR3 loop spans 14 amino acids. The V end lost 6 bases, the J end lost 10 bases, and 18 bases lay between the germline ends. Germline V gene lookup returns CDR1 MGHDK and CDR2 SYGVNS. This CDR3 is CASRGGAQSGKLFF. The CDR3 DNA follows: TGTGCCAGCAGGGGGGGGGCCCAATCCGGAAAACTGTTTTTT. Drawing the rest from reference TRBV25-1 and TRBJ1-4, the complete variable domain is EADIYQTPRYLVIGTGKKITLECSQTMGHDKMYWYQQDPGMELHLIHYSYGVNSTEKGDLSSESTVSRIRTEHFPLTLESARPSHTSQYLCASRGGAQSGKLFFGSGTQLSVL.

The chain is built from TRBV6-1 and TRBJ1-6, with D hard to call. The germline V and J ends were trimmed by 6 bases and 7 bases, with 13 bases remaining between them. CDR1 and CDR2 from the germline V gene are MNHNS and SASEGT. The CDR3 runs to 14 residues. The CDR3 DNA reads TGTGCCAGCAGAGGCCCGGGAGGCAATTCACCCCTCCACTTT. Translating it yields CASRGPGGNSPLHF.

J is TRBJ1-5 and V is TRBV11-3; a possible D gene is TRBD1 (6 bases). Germline V gene sequence: CDR1 SGHNT, CDR2 YENEEA. The CDR3 totals 16 residues. The V and J ends lost 5 bases and 2 bases respectively, with 16 bases between them. The CDR3 protein is CASSIQGYVGNQPQHF. The CDR3 DNA is TGTGCCAGCAGCATACAGGGTTACGTGGGCAATCAGCCCCAGCATTTT.

The genes are TRBV27 and TRBJ1-2; D unresolved. The CDR3 has 13 amino acids. CDR1 MNHEY and CDR2 SMNVEV come from the germline V gene (reference sequence). V gave up 3 bases and J gave up 8 bases, with 13 bases separating them. As DNA, the CDR3 is TGTGCCAGCAGTTTCACTACTTCGGGGGGCTACACCTTC. Translation gives CASSFTTSGGYTF.

This chain uses TRBV21-1 with TRBJ2-3; the D segment call TRBD2 is taken from the table without a DNA check. TRBV21-1 is shown as a pseudogene. This CDR3 has 20 residues. The CDR3 loop is CASAGGLGTSGRDSTDTQYF. The CDR3 coding sequence is TGTGCCAGCGCCGGGGGGCTGGGGACTAGCGGGAGGGATAGCACAGATACGCAGTATTTT.

The rearrangement joins TRBV18 to TRBJ2-1; TRBD2 matches 9 bases. Trimming cost V 0 bases and J 5 bases; bases outside gene matches: 5. Germline V gene sequence: CDR1 KGHSH, CDR2 LQKENI. The CDR3 covers 16 residues. CDR3: CASSPPASGNHNEQFF. The CDR3 DNA reads as TGTGCCAGCTCACCACCTGCTAGCGGGAACCACAATGAGCAGTTCTTC.

The chain has TRBV29-1 and TRBJ2-1; 8 bases agree with TRBD1. Germline CDR1 and CDR2: SQVTM and ANQGSEA. After removal of 2 bases from V and 10 bases from J, the junction contained 10 bases not matched to a gene. This CDR3 is 14 amino acids long. The CDR3 region has the DNA TGCAGCGTTGAAAGGACAGGGTCGGGCCAGGAGCAGTTCTTC. It is translated as CSVERTGSGQEQFF.

The chain joins TRBV9 to TRBJ2-3, with 8 bases identical to TRBD2. Trimming at V came to 0 bases and at J to 6 bases, leaving 6 bases not matched to a gene. The germline gives CDR1 SGDLS, CDR2 YYNGEE. This CDR3 has 15 residues. CDR3 sequence reads: CASSVDGRAMDTQYF. For the CDR3, the DNA is TGTGCCAGCAGCGTAGACGGGAGGGCCATGGATACGCAGTATTTT.

The rearrangement joins TRBV21-1 to TRBJ1-1. TRBV21-1 is described as a pseudogene. This CDR3 is built from 14 residues. CDR3 sequence: CPDPRHEMNTEAFF. The CDR3 nucleotides read TGTCCGGATCCGAGGCATGAGATGAACACTGAAGCTTTCTTT.

The gene calls are TRBV7-2 and TRBJ2-2; perhaps TRBD2 as D (6 bases). Trimming stripped 0 bases from V and 5 bases from J, with 13 bases between. This CDR3 is built from 16 residues. Germline V CDR1 and CDR2: SGHTA, FQGNSA. CDR3 sequence (DNA): TGTGCCAGCAGCTTAGCTGGGGGGACGAGTACCGGGGAGCTGTTTTTT. Protein sequence: CASSLAGGTSTGELFF.